This entry describes one T cell receptor beta chain. This sample was included in a study of blood T cell repertoires in COVID-19. Original methodology: Nucleated cell counts were estimated from reference gene primer amplification. Sequencing was performed with immunoSEQ multiplex PCR; in TCRdb, only in-frame clones are kept and a portion is missing. That table gives V, J and clone size, and the DNA gave D and trimming. The table lists approximately 110,000 clones, less than 85% of them singletons, with 20% to 25% in the top ten. This receptor was obtained from a man between 65 and 85 years old with active or convalescent COVID-19. The sequenced sample was peripheral blood.

CDR3 DNA: TGTGCCAGCAGTTTACCTAAGAACAATGAGCAGTTCTTC. Its protein is CASSLPKNNEQFF. The chain links TRBV28 to TRBJ2-1; D remains ambiguous. The V and J ends lost 2 bases and 5 bases respectively, with 7 bases between them. Germline V lookup: CDR1 MDHEN, CDR2 SYDVKM. The CDR3 loop spans 13 amino acids. Full variable domain (remainder filled in from reference TRBV28 and TRBJ2-1): DVKVTQSSRYLVKRTGEKVFLECVQDMDHENMFWYRQDPGLGLRLIYFSYDVKMKEKGDIPEGYSVSREKKERFSLILESASTNQTSMYLCASSLPKNNEQFFGPGTRLTVL.